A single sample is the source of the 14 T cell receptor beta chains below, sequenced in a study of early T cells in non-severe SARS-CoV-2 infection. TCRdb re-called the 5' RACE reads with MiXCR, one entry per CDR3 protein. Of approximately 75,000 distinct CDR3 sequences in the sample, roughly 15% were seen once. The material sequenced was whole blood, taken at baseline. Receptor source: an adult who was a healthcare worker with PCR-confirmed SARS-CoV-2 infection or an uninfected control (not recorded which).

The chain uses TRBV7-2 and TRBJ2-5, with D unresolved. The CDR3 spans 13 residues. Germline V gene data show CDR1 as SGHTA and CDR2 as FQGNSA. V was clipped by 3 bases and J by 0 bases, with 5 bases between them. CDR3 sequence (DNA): TGTGCCAGCAGCTTTTCGAACCAAGAGACCCAGTACTTC. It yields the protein CASSFSNQETQYF.

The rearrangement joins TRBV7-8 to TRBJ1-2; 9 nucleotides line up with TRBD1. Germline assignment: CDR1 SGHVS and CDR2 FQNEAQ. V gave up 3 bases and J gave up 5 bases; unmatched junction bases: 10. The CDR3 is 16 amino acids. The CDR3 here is CASSFARDRDPYGYTF. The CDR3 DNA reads TGTGCCAGCAGCTTTGCCCGGGACAGGGATCCGTATGGCTACACCTTC. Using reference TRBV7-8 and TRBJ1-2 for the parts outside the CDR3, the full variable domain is GAGVSQSPRYKVAKRGQDVALRCDPISGHVSLFWYQQALGQGPEFLTYFQNEAQLDKSGLPSDRFFAERPEGSVSTLKIQRTQQEDSAVYLCASSFARDRDPYGYTFGSGTRLTVV.

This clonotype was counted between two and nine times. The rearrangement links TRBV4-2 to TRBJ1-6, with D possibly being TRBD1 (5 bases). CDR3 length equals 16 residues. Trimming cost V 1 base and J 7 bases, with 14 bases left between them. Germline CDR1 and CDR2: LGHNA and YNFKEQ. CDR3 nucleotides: TGTGCCAGCAGCCAAGGGAAGGACACGTTAAATTCACCCCTCCACTTT. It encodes CASSQGKDTLNSPLHF.

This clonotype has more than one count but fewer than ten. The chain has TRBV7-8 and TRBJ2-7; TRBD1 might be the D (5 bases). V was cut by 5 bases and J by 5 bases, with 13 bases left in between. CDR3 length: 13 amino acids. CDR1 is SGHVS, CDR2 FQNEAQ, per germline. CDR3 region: CASSLGRANEQYF. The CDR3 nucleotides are TGTGCCAGCAGCCTGGGGCGAGCAAACGAGCAGTACTTC.

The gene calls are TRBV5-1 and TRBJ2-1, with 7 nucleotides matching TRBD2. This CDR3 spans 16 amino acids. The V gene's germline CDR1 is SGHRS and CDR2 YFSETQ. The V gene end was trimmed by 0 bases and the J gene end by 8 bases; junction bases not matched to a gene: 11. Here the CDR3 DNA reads TGCGCCAGCAGCTTGGCCGGGAGCGGGAAGGTAGATGAGCAGTTCTTC. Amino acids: CASSLAGSGKVDEQFF.

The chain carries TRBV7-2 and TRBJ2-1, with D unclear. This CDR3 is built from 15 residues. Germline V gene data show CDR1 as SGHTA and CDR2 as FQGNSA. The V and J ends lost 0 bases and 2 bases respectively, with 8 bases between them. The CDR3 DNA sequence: TGTGCCAGCAGCTTAGCAGGGATGCCCTACAATGAGCAGTTCTTC. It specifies CASSLAGMPYNEQFF.

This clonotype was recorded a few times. The chain's CDR3 is CASSLGQHEQYF. The CDR3 region has the DNA TGTGCCAGCAGTTTGGGGCAGCACGAGCAGTACTTC. This sequence joins TRBV12-3 or TRBV12-4 and TRBJ2-7, with a weak D call TRBD1 (5 bases). The CDR3 is made up of 12 amino acids. Trimming pared 3 bases from V and 5 bases from J, leaving 8 bases between.

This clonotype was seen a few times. The CDR3 region has the DNA TGTGCCAGCAGCCTAATTCCGGGGAGCAATCAGCCCCAGCATTTT. This translates into CASSLIPGSNQPQHF. The chain has TRBV7-2 and TRBJ1-5, with D uncertain. The CDR3 contains 15 residues. Per the germline V gene, CDR1 is SGHTA and CDR2 is FQGNSA. With 5 bases removed from V and 1 base from J, the gap between germline ends came to 12 bases.

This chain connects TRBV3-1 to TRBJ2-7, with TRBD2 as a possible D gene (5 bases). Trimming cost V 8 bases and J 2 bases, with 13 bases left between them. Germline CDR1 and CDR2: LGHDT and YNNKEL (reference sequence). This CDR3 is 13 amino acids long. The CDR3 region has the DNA TGTGCCAGCGCCAAGACCGGGACCTACGAGCAGTACTTC. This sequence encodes CASAKTGTYEQYF.

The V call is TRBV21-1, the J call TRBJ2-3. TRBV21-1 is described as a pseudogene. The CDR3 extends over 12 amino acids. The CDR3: CASSKNENTQYF. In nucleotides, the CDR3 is TGTGCCAGCAGCAAAAATGAAAATACGCAGTATTTT.

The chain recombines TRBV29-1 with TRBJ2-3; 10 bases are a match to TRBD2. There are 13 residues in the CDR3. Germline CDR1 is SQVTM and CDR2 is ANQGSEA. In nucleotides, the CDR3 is TGCACCGTAGCGGGAGGCAGACCAGATACGCAGTATTTT. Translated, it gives CTVAGGRPDTQYF.

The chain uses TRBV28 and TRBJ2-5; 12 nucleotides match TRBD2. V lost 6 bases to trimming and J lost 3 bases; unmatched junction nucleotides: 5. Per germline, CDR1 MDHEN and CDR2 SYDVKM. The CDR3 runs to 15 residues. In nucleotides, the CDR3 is TGTGCCAGCAGCCAGACTAGCGGGAGAAAAGAGACCCAGTACTTC. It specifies CASSQTSGRKETQYF.

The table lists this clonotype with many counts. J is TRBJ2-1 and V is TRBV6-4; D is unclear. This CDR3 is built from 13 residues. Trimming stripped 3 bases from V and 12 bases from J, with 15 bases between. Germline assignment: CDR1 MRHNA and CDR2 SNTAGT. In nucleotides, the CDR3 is TGTGCCAGCAGTGAATCGGACCTGAGCCGGCAGTTCTTC. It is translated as CASSESDLSRQFF.

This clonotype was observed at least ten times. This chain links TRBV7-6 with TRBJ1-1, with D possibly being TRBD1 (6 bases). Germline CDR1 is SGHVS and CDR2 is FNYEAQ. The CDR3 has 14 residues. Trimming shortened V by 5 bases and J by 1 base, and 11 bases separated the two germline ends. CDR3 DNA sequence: TGTGCCAGCAGCCAAGGGGGGGCGAACACTGAAGCTTTCTTT. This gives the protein CASSQGGANTEAFF.